The next 4 T cell receptor beta chains were all read from a single sample in a study of response to subunit inactivated influenza vaccine (dated 2018 in TCRdb). The library was prepared using RT-PCR. For sequencing, an Illumina HiSeq 2500 was employed. The public reads were quality trimmed at Q25 with fastp and then assembled into clones with MiXCR by TCRdb, keeping productive beta chains. CDR3 protein duplicates are merged, each entry listing the most common genes and DNA. For this sample there are more than 600,000 distinct CDR3 sequences; about a fifth appear just once. The top ten clones comprise roughly 10% of the sample. The sample was PBMCs from blood, taken roughly 5 days after vaccination. These TCRs come from a man aged 45-60 years who received an inactivated influenza vaccine. Donor details come from another sample of the same person, matched by shared clones.

The chain carries TRBV7-2 and TRBJ2-5, with 7 bases that match TRBD1. This CDR3 is built from 12 residues. Per the germline V gene, CDR1 is SGHTA and CDR2 is FQGNSA. V was clipped by 2 bases and J by 9 bases; unmatched bases: 3. The CDR3 loop reads CASSLYDRAQYF. The CDR3 DNA follows: TGTGCCAGCAGCTTATATGACAGGGCCCAGTACTTC.

This chain links TRBV20-1 with TRBJ1-4; TRBD1 agrees at 9 bases. Unmatched junction bases numbered 2, after V lost 5 bases and J lost 7 bases. The germline gives CDR1 DFQATT, CDR2 SNEGSKA (reference sequence). The CDR3 runs to 12 residues. This chain's CDR3 is CSAAQGAEKLFF. The CDR3 DNA sequence: TGCAGTGCTGCACAGGGGGCTGAAAAACTGTTTTTT.

This clonotype has a handful of counts. The V and J genes are TRBV7-3 and TRBJ2-1; TRBD2 matches at 7 bases. J was trimmed by 3 bases and V by 2 bases; bases with no gene match: 1. The CDR3 sequence is 14 residues long. Per the germline V gene, CDR1 is SGHTA and CDR2 is FQGTGA. The CDR3 nucleotides are TGTGCCAGCAGCTTAGCGGGAGACTACAATGAGCAGTTCTTC. Translating it yields CASSLAGDYNEQFF.

This clonotype was recorded many times. The chain joins TRBV29-1 to TRBJ2-5, with 10 positions matching TRBD1. The CDR3 spans 13 residues. The trim removed 6 bases at V and 4 bases at J, leaving 5 bases unmatched. Germline CDR1 SQVTM, CDR2 ANQGSEA. In nucleotides, the CDR3 is TGCAGCGTAACCGGGACAGGGGTAGAGACCCAGTACTTC. The encoded protein is CSVTGTGVETQYF.